These T cell receptor beta chains were read from a single sample in a study of Ad26.COV2.S vaccination and SARS-CoV-2 variants. This table comes from immunoSEQ multiplex PCR, and its TCRdb copy is limited to in-frame clones, with some not included. The table shows about 680,000 clones, with roughly 90% occurring only once. This material consisted of peripheral blood, taken in a trial of Ad26.COV2.S vaccine versus placebo. The source of these receptors is a person between 18 and 59 years old who received the Ad26.COV2.S COVID-19 vaccine or a placebo. Both conserved end residues are part of each CDR3. D genes are given only for firm matches. Rows give clone size only sometimes, using once, few, many, or a class for an expanded clone.

d_call	v_call	cdr3_length	j_call	clone_size	cdr3_nt	cdr3_aa
NA	TRBV7-9	11	TRBJ2-7	NA	TGTGCCAGCAGCTTAGAGTACGAGCAGTACTTC	CASSLEYEQYF
NA	TRBV5-4	11	TRBJ1-2	NA	TGTGCCAGCAGCATCAACTATGGCTACACCTTC	CASSINYGYTF
TRBD2	TRBV5-1	16	TRBJ2-3	NA	TGCGCCAGCAGCTTCGCTCCCGGGGGGGCAACAGATACGCAGTATTTT	CASSFAPGGATDTQYF
NA	TRBV12-3/TRBV12-4	12	TRBJ1-2	NA	TGTGCCAGCAGTTTGGGGCCCTATGGCTACACCTTC	CASSLGPYGYTF
TRBD1	TRBV6-5	15	TRBJ2-5	NA	TGTGCCAGCAGCATAGGGACAGTCGGTGGAGAGACCCAGTACTTC	CASSIGTVGGETQYF
NA	TRBV7-3	14	TRBJ1-1	NA	TGTGCCAGCAGCCAGACAGGAGGGAACACTGAAGCTTTCTTT	CASSQTGGNTEAFF
NA	TRBV9	16	TRBJ2-2	NA	TGTGCCAGCAGCGTAGCAGGGGGGCAGAACACCGGGGAGCTGTTTTTT	CASSVAGGQNTGELFF
TRBD1	TRBV19	16	TRBJ1-5	once	TGTGCCAGTAGTATAGCGACAGGGAATAGCAATCAGCCCCAGCATTTT	CASSIATGNSNQPQHF
NA	TRBV12-3/TRBV12-4	13	TRBJ2-7	NA	TGTGCCAGTTCCCAAGCGACCTCCTACGAGCAGTACTTC	CASSQATSYEQYF
TRBD1	TRBV7-8	16	TRBJ2-7	NA	TGTGCCAGCAGCTTAAAGATTGGACAGGGCCTCGGCGAGCAGTACTTC	CASSLKIGQGLGEQYF
NA	TRBV5-6	15	TRBJ2-3	NA	TGTGCCAGCAGCTTGCGAGGGGTCAGCACAGATACGCAGTATTTT	CASSLRGVSTDTQYF
NA	TRBV12-3/TRBV12-4	12	TRBJ2-7	NA	TGTGCCAGCAGTCCGGGATCTTACGAGCAGTACTTC	CASSPGSYEQYF
NA	TRBV10-3	12	TRBJ2-1	NA	TGTGCCATCAGTGAGGGGGGAAATGAGCAGTTCTTC	CAISEGGNEQFF
TRBD1	TRBV6-5	13	TRBJ2-7	NA	TGTGCCAGCAGCAGGACAGGCTCCTACGAGCAGTACTTC	CASSRTGSYEQYF
NA	TRBV7-9	11	TRBJ2-3	NA	TGTGCCAGCAGCGTCAGAGATACGCAGTATTTT	CASSVRDTQYF
NA	TRBV2	13	TRBJ1-1	NA	TGTGCCAGCACCGTTCTGGGAGAGACTGAAGCTTTCTTT	CASTVLGETEAFF
TRBD1	TRBV10-3	13	TRBJ1-1	few	TGTGCCATCACCCGGGACAGGAACACTGAAGCTTTCTTT	CAITRDRNTEAFF
NA	TRBV18	16	TRBJ1-2	NA	TGTGCCAGCTCACCACAAATAATTTCAGGGGAGGATGGCTACACCTTC	CASSPQIISGEDGYTF
NA	TRBV7-2	13	TRBJ2-7	NA	TGTGCCAGCAGCTTAGCATCCGATTACGAGCAGTACTTC	CASSLASDYEQYF
TRBD2	TRBV6-5	15	TRBJ2-7	NA	TGTGCCAGCAGGTGGGGAGGGACTAGCTGGTACGAGCAGTACTTC	CASRWGGTSWYEQYF
NA	TRBV6-5	13	TRBJ1-5	NA	TGTGCCAGCAGTTACGGAAGCAATCAGCCCCAGCATTTT	CASSYGSNQPQHF
TRBD1	TRBV10-3	15	TRBJ2-5	NA	TGTGCCATCAGTGCTGTGACAGGGCCCCAAGAGACCCAGTACTTC	CAISAVTGPQETQYF
NA	TRBV18	13	TRBJ2-7	NA	TGTGCCAGCTCACTTACCTCGGATCACGAGCAGTACTTC	CASSLTSDHEQYF
NA	TRBV30	12	TRBJ2-7	NA	TGTGCCTGGAGTTGGGGTAGGGACGAGCAGTACTTC	CAWSWGRDEQYF
NA	TRBV24-1	16	TRBJ2-3	NA	TGTGCCACCAGTGACGGCGAGGGGCCGGGCACAGATACGCAGTATTTT	CATSDGEGPGTDTQYF
TRBD1	TRBV30	14	TRBJ2-2	NA	TGTGCCTGGAGAACGGACAGGGGCACCGGGGAGCTGTTTTTT	CAWRTDRGTGELFF
NA	TRBV3-1/TRBV3-2	12	TRBJ2-7	NA	TGTGCCAGCAGCCAAGAGGGTCGAGAGCAGTACTTC	CASSQEGREQYF
TRBD2	TRBV15	17	TRBJ2-1	NA	TGTGCCACCAGCAGAGGTTCTTTTGCGGGGGGACCCAATGAGCAGTTCTTC	CATSRGSFAGGPNEQFF